Shown below are 17 T cell receptor beta chains from a single sample sequenced in a study of control samples from healthy donors and cancer patients. The data were produced by immunoSEQ multiplex PCR, yet TCRdb's version contains in-frame clones alone and is incomplete. Of some 74,000 clones in the sample, about 94% were seen once. Sequencing was performed on blood. The receptor source for this set is a woman aged 25 to 39 in good health.

This CDR3 is CASSLGLGQGAVTQYF. In nucleotides, the CDR3 is TGTGCCAGCAGCTTAGGCCTAGGACAGGGGGCTGTTACGCAGTATTTT. The chain uses TRBV13 and TRBJ2-3; 11 bases line up with TRBD1. Germline V gene sequence: CDR1 PRHDT, CDR2 FYEKMQ (reference sequence). V shed 0 bases, J shed 8 bases, and the junction held 7 bases outside the gene matches. The CDR3 totals 16 residues. Variable domain in full (rest from reference TRBV13 and TRBJ2-3): AAGVIQSPRHLIKEKRETATLKCYPIPRHDTVYWYQQGPGQDPQFLISFYEKMQSDKGSIPDRFSAQQFSDYHSELNMSSLELGDSALYFCASSLGLGQGAVTQYFGPGTRLTVL.

This clone showed up just once. The J gene is TRBJ1-5, the V gene TRBV28, with D possibly TRBD1 on 6 matching bases. V gave up 6 bases and J gave up 4 bases, with 16 bases separating them. This CDR3 has 15 amino acids. CDR1 and CDR2 from the germline V gene are MDHEN and SYDVKM. CDR3 region: CASSPPDGTNQPQHF. As DNA, the CDR3 is TGTGCCAGCAGCCCACCCGACGGGACAAATCAGCCCCAGCATTTT. Looking up the rest from reference TRBV28 and TRBJ1-5 gives the full variable domain: DVKVTQSSRYLVKRTGEKVFLECVQDMDHENMFWYRQDPGLGLRLIYFSYDVKMKEKGDIPEGYSVSREKKERFSLILESASTNQTSMYLCASSPPDGTNQPQHFGDGTRLSIL.

This clone was observed a single time. The gene calls are TRBV5-4 and TRBJ1-2, with D tentatively TRBD1 (6 bases). Trimming shortened V by 5 bases and J by 0 bases, and 17 bases separated the two germline ends. Germline-derived CDR1 and CDR2 are SGHNT and YYREEE (reference sequence). CDR3 length equals 16 residues. DNA of the CDR3: TGTGCCAGCAGTCGGACAGCGGAGAGCTCTAACTATGGCTACACCTTC. The encoded protein is CASSRTAESSNYGYTF.

This clone came up once. The chain recombines TRBV27 with TRBJ1-4; D is perhaps TRBD1 (5 bases). The V end was cut by 2 bases, the J end by 8 bases, with 9 bases between. Germline V gene data show CDR1 as MNHEY and CDR2 as SMNVEV (reference sequence). The CDR3 totals 13 residues. CDR3 nucleotides: TGTGCCAGCAGTTTACTGGGGCGAGAAAAACTGTTTTTT. Translation: CASSLLGREKLFF.

V and J are TRBV7-9 and TRBJ1-1; D gene uncertain. Germline V gene lookup returns CDR1 SEHNR and CDR2 FQNEAQ (reference sequence). Trimming took off 2 bases at V and 5 bases at J, with 12 bases between the two ends. The CDR3 contains 14 residues. In nucleotides, the CDR3 is TGTGCCAGCAGCTTAATTAGTAGGGCGACTGAAGCTTTCTTT. Translation gives CASSLISRATEAFF.

This CDR3 reads CASSPSLYFLGRAGTEAFF. CDR3 sequence (DNA): TGTGCCAGCTCACCATCGCTTTATTTTTTGGGACGGGCTGGAACTGAAGCTTTCTTT. The V call is TRBV18, the J call TRBJ1-1; the D gene is possibly TRBD1 (5 bases). Germline lookup yields CDR1 KGHSH and CDR2 LQKENI. This CDR3 spans 19 amino acids. The ends were cut back, 2 bases at V and 5 bases at J, with 27 bases in the middle. Full variable domain (outside the CDR3, taken from reference TRBV18 and TRBJ1-1): NAGVMQNPRHLVRRRGQEARLRCSPMKGHSHVYWYRQLPEEGLKFMVYLQKENIIDESGMPKERFSAEFPKEGPSILRIQQVVRGDSAAYFCASSPSLYFLGRAGTEAFFGQGTRLTVV.

V and J are TRBV6-5 and TRBJ2-1; 10 bases are a match to TRBD1. The CDR3 contains 15 residues. V shed 4 bases, J shed 5 bases, and the junction held 5 bases outside the gene matches. Germline V gene data show CDR1 as MNHEY and CDR2 as SVGAGI. This CDR3 reads CASSLDRGSNNEQFF. The DNA for the CDR3 is TGTGCCAGCAGTTTGGACAGGGGGTCGAACAATGAGCAGTTCTTC.

The chain is built from TRBV6-1 and TRBJ2-7; TRBD2 might be the D (5 bases). This CDR3 has 12 residues. V lost 2 bases and J 6 bases, leaving 8 bases between the germline ends. The germline V gene has CDR1 MNHNS and CDR2 SASEGT. CDR3 DNA: TGTGCCAGCAGTGAAACTAGTGCCGAGCAGTACTTC. It translates to CASSETSAEQYF.

The CDR3 DNA sequence: TGCGCCAGCAGCTTGGGGCCAGGGGGCACTGAAGCTTTCTTT. It is translated as CASSLGPGGTEAFF. The chain employs TRBV5-1 and TRBJ1-1, with TRBD1 matching 7 bases. J was trimmed by 4 bases and V by 0 bases; bases with no gene match: 3. This CDR3 region has 14 residues. The germline V gene has CDR1 SGHRS and CDR2 YFSETQ.

V gene TRBV19 combines with J gene TRBJ2-2; 7 bases fit TRBD2. The CDR3 sequence is 15 residues long. CDR1 is LNHDA and CDR2 is SQIVND in the germline V gene (reference sequence). J lost 6 bases, V lost 2 bases, and 6 bases had no gene match. This chain's CDR3 is CASSIRGAGAGELFF. CDR3 nucleotide sequence: TGTGCCAGTAGTATAAGGGGTGCGGGGGCCGGGGAGCTGTTTTTT.

The chain carries TRBV27 and TRBJ1-1; no reliable D call. Germline CDR1 is MNHEY and CDR2 is SMNVEV (reference sequence). Trimming left V 3 bases short and J 1 base short, with 3 bases between. This CDR3 contains 12 residues. The CDR3 region is CASSFRNTEAFF. In DNA form, the CDR3 reads TGTGCCAGCAGTTTTAGGAACACTGAAGCTTTCTTT.

This clone was observed once. This chain joins TRBV2 and TRBJ1-1; 10 nucleotides align to TRBD1. CDR1 and CDR2 from the germline V gene are SNHLY and FYNNEI. Trimming cost V 6 bases and J 5 bases; bases outside gene matches: 9. CDR3 length: 15 amino acids. CDR3 residues: CASRAGQGGNTEAFF. The DNA for the CDR3 is TGTGCCAGCAGGGCAGGACAGGGGGGGAATACTGAAGCTTTCTTT. Variable domain in full (rest from reference TRBV2 and TRBJ1-1): EPEVTQTPSHQVTQMGQEVILRCVPISNHLYFYWYRQILGQKVEFLVSFYNNEISEKSEIFDDQFSVERPDGSNFTLKIRSTKLEDSAMYFCASRAGQGGNTEAFFGQGTRLTVV.

The chain combines TRBV30 with TRBJ1-5; D call uncertain. CDR1 and CDR2 (germline): GTSNPN, SVGIG (reference sequence). CDR3 length equals 13 residues. Trimming pared 1 base from V and 6 bases from J, leaving 10 bases between. CDR3 sequence reads: CAWSGKGGQPQHF. The CDR3 region has the DNA TGTGCCTGGAGTGGGAAGGGAGGTCAGCCCCAGCATTTT.

The chain recombines TRBV7-9 with TRBJ2-4, with 10 bases fitting TRBD1. CDR3 size: 14 residues. The V segment lost 3 bases and the J segment 7 bases; nucleotides outside the gene matches: 3. The germline gives CDR1 SEHNR, CDR2 FQNEAQ (reference sequence). In DNA, the CDR3 is TGTGCCAGCAGCTTGGGGACAGGGGTGAACATTCAGTACTTC. It encodes CASSLGTGVNIQYF.

This clone was counted a single time. J is TRBJ1-2 and V is TRBV4-1, with 8 bases that match TRBD1. J gave up 3 bases and V 4 bases, and 7 bases lay outside the gene matches. The CDR3 consists of 15 residues. In germline, CDR1 is MGHRA, CDR2 YSYEKL. Here the CDR3 reads CASSLGQGHDYGYTF. CDR3 coding DNA: TGCGCCAGCAGCCTTGGACAGGGTCACGACTATGGCTACACCTTC.

With respect to this clone: One junction end disagrees with the germline gene, perhaps due to a read error. The chain has TRBV5-1 and TRBJ1-3; 7 positions match TRBD1. Germline V gives CDR1 SGHRS, CDR2 YFSETQ. This CDR3 has 16 residues. This CDR3 reads CASSPRQGMKGSTIYF. Here the CDR3 DNA reads TGCGCCAGCAGCCCGAGACAGGGAATGAAAGGAAGCACCATATATTTT.

Written as DNA, the CDR3 is TGTGCCAGCTCGAGGGAGCAAGAGACCCAGTACTTC. It yields the protein CASSREQETQYF. V usage is TRBV18 and J usage is TRBJ2-5; tentative D call: TRBD2 (5 bases). The CDR3 covers 12 residues. Germline CDR1 reads KGHSH; CDR2 reads LQKENI. V lost 6 bases, J lost 2 bases, and 7 bases lay in between. Using reference TRBV18 and TRBJ2-5 for the parts outside the CDR3, the full variable domain is NAGVMQNPRHLVRRRGQEARLRCSPMKGHSHVYWYRQLPEEGLKFMVYLQKENIIDESGMPKERFSAEFPKEGPSILRIQQVVRGDSAAYFCASSREQETQYFGPGTRLLVL.